This T cell receptor (beta chain) was recorded in a study of CD8 T cells in Susac syndrome. Random hexamers were used to reverse transcribe an amount of about 0.45 to 1 ug RNA. TCRdb re-called the immunoSEQ multiplex PCR reads through MiXCR, storing one row per CDR3 protein. This table has under 150,000 distinct CDR3 sequences, about 94% appearing once. The V and J ends lost 7 bases and 6 bases respectively, with 9 bases between them. The CDR3 is 11 amino acids. The germline V gene encodes CDR1 LNHDA and CDR2 SQIVND (reference sequence). This receptor was obtained from a human donor with multiple sclerosis. The source material was CD4+ T cells from PBMCs. The rearrangement joins TRBV19 to TRBJ1-1; no reliable D call. DNA of the CDR3: TGTGCCAGTAAGATGACGGCTGAAGCTTTCTTT. The encoded protein is CASKMTAEAFF.